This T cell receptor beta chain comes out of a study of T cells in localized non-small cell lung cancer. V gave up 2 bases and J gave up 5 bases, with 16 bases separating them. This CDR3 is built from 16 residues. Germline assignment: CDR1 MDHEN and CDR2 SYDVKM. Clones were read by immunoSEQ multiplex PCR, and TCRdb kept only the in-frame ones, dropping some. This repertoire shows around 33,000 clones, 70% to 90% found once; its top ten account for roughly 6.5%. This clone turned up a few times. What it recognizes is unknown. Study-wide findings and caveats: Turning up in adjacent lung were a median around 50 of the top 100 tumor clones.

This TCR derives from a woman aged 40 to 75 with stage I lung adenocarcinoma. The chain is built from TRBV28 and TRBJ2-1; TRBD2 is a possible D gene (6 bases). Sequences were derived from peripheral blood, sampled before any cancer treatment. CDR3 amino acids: CASSLRDWWGDNEQFF. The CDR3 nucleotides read TGTGCCAGCAGTTTACGGGACTGGTGGGGGGACAATGAGCAGTTCTTC.